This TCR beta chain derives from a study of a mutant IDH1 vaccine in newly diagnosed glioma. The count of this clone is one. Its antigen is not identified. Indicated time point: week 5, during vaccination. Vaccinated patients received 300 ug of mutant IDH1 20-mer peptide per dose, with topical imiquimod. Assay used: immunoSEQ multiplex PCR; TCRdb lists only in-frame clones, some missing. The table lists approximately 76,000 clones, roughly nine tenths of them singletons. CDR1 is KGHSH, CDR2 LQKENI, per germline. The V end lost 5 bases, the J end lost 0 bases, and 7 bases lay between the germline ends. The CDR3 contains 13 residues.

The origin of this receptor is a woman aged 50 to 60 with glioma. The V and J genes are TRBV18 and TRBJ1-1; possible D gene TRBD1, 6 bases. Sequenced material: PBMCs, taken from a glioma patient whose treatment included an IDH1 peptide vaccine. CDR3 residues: CASSAGVNTEAFF. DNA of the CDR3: TGTGCCAGCTCAGCAGGGGTGAACACTGAAGCTTTCTTT.